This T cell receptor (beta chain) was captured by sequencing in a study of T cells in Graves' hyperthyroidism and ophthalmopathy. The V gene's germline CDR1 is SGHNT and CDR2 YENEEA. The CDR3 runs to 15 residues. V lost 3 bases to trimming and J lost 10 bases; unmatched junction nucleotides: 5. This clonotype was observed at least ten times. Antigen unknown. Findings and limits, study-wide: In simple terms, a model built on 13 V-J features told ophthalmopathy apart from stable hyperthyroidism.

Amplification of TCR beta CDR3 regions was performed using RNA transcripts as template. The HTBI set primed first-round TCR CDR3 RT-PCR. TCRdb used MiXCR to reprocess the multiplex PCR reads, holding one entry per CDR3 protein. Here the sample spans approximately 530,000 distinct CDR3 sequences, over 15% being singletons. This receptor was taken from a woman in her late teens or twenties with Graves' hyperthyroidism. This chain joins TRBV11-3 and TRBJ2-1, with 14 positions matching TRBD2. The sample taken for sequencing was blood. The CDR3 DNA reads TGTGCCAGCAGCTTGACTAGCGGGAGGGCACGGGAGCAGTTCTTC. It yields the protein CASSLTSGRAREQFF.